These 26 T cell receptor beta chains came from one sample sequenced in a study of early T cells in non-severe SARS-CoV-2 infection. MiXCR was run by TCRdb on the 5' RACE reads, yielding one entry per CDR3 protein. Of approximately 76,000 distinct CDR3 sequences listed, about 12% are singletons. The sequencing sample was made of whole blood. The origin of the receptors is an adult who was a healthcare worker with PCR-confirmed SARS-CoV-2 infection or an uninfected control (not recorded which).

The chain links TRBV28 to TRBJ2-7; TRBD1 agrees at 8 bases. The CDR3 has 14 amino acids. Germline CDR1 and CDR2: MDHEN and SYDVKM. Germline trimming cut 4 bases from V and 3 bases from J; bases unmatched to any gene: 5. The DNA for the CDR3 is TGTGCCAGCAGTTCCAGGGGGCTTCACTACGAGCAGTACTTC. It codes for CASSSRGLHYEQYF.

The chain carries TRBV28 and TRBJ2-5; 8 bases match TRBD2. The germline gives CDR1 MDHEN, CDR2 SYDVKM. The CDR3 consists of 16 residues. The V segment lost 3 bases and the J segment 5 bases; nucleotides outside the gene matches: 11. Here the CDR3 DNA reads TGTGCCAGCAGTTTGAGGCAGCGGGGGCCGTTCGAGACCCAGTACTTC. Its protein is CASSLRQRGPFETQYF.

The V call is TRBV12-3 or TRBV12-4, the J call TRBJ2-2; possibly TRBD1 or TRBD2 for D (7 bases each). This CDR3 has 15 residues. V was trimmed by 6 bases and J by 1 base, leaving 12 bases between them. The CDR3 reads CASRERDRNTGELFF. The CDR3 region has the DNA TGTGCCAGCAGGGAGCGGGACAGGAACACCGGGGAGCTGTTTTTT.

This chain joins TRBV6-5 and TRBJ2-2; D unresolved. The CDR3 length is 13 residues. V lost 2 bases and J lost 7, with 8 bases in between. Germline values: CDR1 MNHEY, CDR2 SVGAGI. Written as DNA, the CDR3 is TGTGCCAGCAGTTACAGAAGGGTCGGGGAGCTGTTTTTT. It yields the protein CASSYRRVGELFF.

This clonotype came up many times. The V and J genes are TRBV20-1 and TRBJ1-6, with D maybe TRBD1 (5 bases). V was shortened by 6 bases and J by 2 bases, with 14 bases between the two germline ends. CDR3 size: 15 residues. CDR1 is DFQATT and CDR2 is SNEGSKA in the germline V gene (reference sequence). CDR3 sequence (DNA): TGCAGTGCCCGAGCGGGGGTCGCCTATAATTCACCCCTCCACTTT. It yields the protein CSARAGVAYNSPLHF.

There are many counts of this clonotype. This sequence joins TRBV7-8 and TRBJ1-4, with no clear D. V was trimmed by 1 base and J by 8 bases, leaving 14 bases between them. Germline loops: CDR1 SGHVS, CDR2 FQNEAQ. The length of the CDR3 is 15 residues. CDR3 residues: CASSLVPAQGEKLFF. The DNA for the CDR3 is TGTGCCAGCAGCTTAGTACCCGCCCAAGGGGAAAAACTGTTTTTT.

This clonotype was observed many times. The DNA for the CDR3 is TGCAGCGTCATGAGGGGGGCGAATGAGCAGTTCTTC. Its protein product is CSVMRGANEQFF. V usage is TRBV29-1 and J usage is TRBJ2-1, with D tentatively TRBD1 or TRBD2 (6 bases each). V lost 6 bases to trimming and J lost 7 bases, with 13 bases between them. This CDR3 is built from 12 residues. Germline V gene data show CDR1 as SQVTM and CDR2 as ANQGSEA.

The J gene is TRBJ2-1, the V gene TRBV7-6; 9 bases fit TRBD2. Trimming at V came to 4 bases and at J to 5 bases, leaving 15 bases not matched to a gene. The CDR3 length is 18 residues. CDR1 SGHVS and CDR2 FNYEAQ come from the germline V gene. The CDR3 spells CASSSGGGIAGVHNEQFF. DNA for the CDR3: TGTGCCAGCAGCTCCGGCGGAGGGATAGCGGGAGTACACAATGAGCAGTTCTTC.

This clonotype was counted ten times or more. This chain links TRBV11-3 with TRBJ2-1, with D unclear. V was cut by 5 bases and J by 3 bases, with 14 bases left in between. Looked up from germline, CDR1 is SGHNT and CDR2 is YENEEA. The CDR3 sequence is 15 residues long. The CDR3 loop is CASSRTLPVYNEQFF. For the CDR3, the DNA is TGTGCCAGCAGCCGAACGCTGCCCGTCTACAATGAGCAGTTCTTC.

In this sample, this clonotype turned up a few times. V and J are TRBV11-2 and TRBJ2-5; D possibly corresponds to TRBD2 (6 bases). This CDR3 is built from 12 residues. The V end lost 3 bases, the J end lost 8 bases, and 10 bases lay between the germline ends. The V gene's germline CDR1 is SGHAT and CDR2 FQNNGV. CDR3 nucleotides: TGTGCCAGCAGCTTCGGAGGGAGTACCCAGTACTTC. This translates into CASSFGGSTQYF.

The sample holds many counts of this clonotype. V and J are TRBV6-5 and TRBJ1-2, with D perhaps matching TRBD1 (5 bases). This CDR3 is built from 14 residues. V was clipped by 5 bases and J by 4 bases, with 14 bases between them. From germline, CDR1 is MNHEY and CDR2 SVGAGI. CDR3 sequence (DNA): TGTGCCAGCAGTGACGATGGGGGAGCCTATGGCTACACCTTC. Translating gives CASSDDGGAYGYTF.

This clonotype was seen ten or more times. The chain uses TRBV30 and TRBJ1-1; D not resolved. Germline CDR1 reads GTSNPN; CDR2 reads SVGIG (reference sequence). Deletions cut 3 bases from V and 6 bases from J, with 5 bases between. CDR3 size: 10 residues. CDR3 amino acids: CAWRQAEAFF. CDR3 nucleotide sequence: TGTGCCTGGAGACAAGCTGAAGCTTTCTTT. Complete variable domain (other parts from reference TRBV30 and TRBJ1-1): SQTIHQWPATLVQPVGSPLSLECTVEGTSNPNLYWYRQAAGRGLQLLFYSVGIGQISSEVPQNLSASRPQDRQFILSSKKLLLSDSGFYLCAWRQAEAFFGQGTRLTVV.

This clonotype showed up many times. The chain links TRBV11-3 to TRBJ2-3; a possible D gene is TRBD1 (5 bases). Germline V gene data show CDR1 as SGHNT and CDR2 as YENEEA. V shed 8 bases and J shed 2 bases, with 14 bases lying between them. This CDR3 is built from 14 residues. CDR3 DNA: TGTGCCAGCCACCTCCGTGGGGCCACAGATACGCAGTATTTT. Its protein is CASHLRGATDTQYF.

This clonotype was recorded many times. The rearrangement uses TRBV12-3 or TRBV12-4 and TRBJ2-1, with 9 bases lining up with TRBD1. The CDR3 spans 14 residues. V shed 6 bases, J shed 3 bases, and the junction held 3 bases outside the gene matches. The CDR3 is CASRPGQGYNEQFF. In nucleotides, the CDR3 is TGTGCCAGCAGGCCGGGACAGGGCTACAATGAGCAGTTCTTC.

The chain carries TRBV7-3 and TRBJ2-3; the match to TRBD1 covers 12 bases. Trimming at V came to 5 bases and at J to 4 bases, leaving 7 bases not matched to a gene. The CDR3 loop spans 16 amino acids. Germline loops: CDR1 SGHTA, CDR2 FQGTGA. The CDR3 reads CASSPGTGGEADTQYF. CDR3 coding DNA: TGTGCCAGCAGCCCAGGGACAGGGGGCGAAGCAGATACGCAGTATTTT.

This clonotype was counted at least ten times. The V call is TRBV5-1, the J call TRBJ2-1, with 12 bases aligning to TRBD2. CDR1 SGHRS and CDR2 YFSETQ come from the germline V gene. This CDR3 comprises 15 residues. Losses at the gene ends were 4 bases for V and 3 bases for J; bases not matched to a gene: 2. The CDR3: CASSPGLAGYNEQFF. CDR3 DNA sequence: TGCGCCAGCAGCCCGGGACTAGCGGGCTACAATGAGCAGTTCTTC.

The chain carries TRBV6-6 and TRBJ2-7; D call uncertain. In germline, CDR1 is MNHNY, CDR2 SVGAGI (reference sequence). V lost 5 bases and J 4 bases, leaving 9 bases between the germline ends. The CDR3 sequence is 12 residues long. CDR3 nucleotide sequence: TGTGCCAGCAGTCCAAGCTTTTACGAGCAGTACTTC. It is translated as CASSPSFYEQYF.

The V and J genes are TRBV27 and TRBJ2-7, with D perhaps being TRBD1 or TRBD2 (5 bases each). Trimming cost V 0 bases and J 7 bases, with 16 bases left between them. The germline gives CDR1 MNHEY, CDR2 SMNVEV (reference sequence). The CDR3 spans 15 residues. CDR3 in amino acids: CASSLSGTGTREQYF. CDR3 bases: TGTGCCAGCAGTTTATCCGGGACGGGTACGCGTGAGCAGTACTTC.

This clonotype was seen a single time. The J gene is TRBJ1-4, the V gene TRBV12-3 or TRBV12-4, with a possible D match to TRBD1 (5 bases). V was cut by 5 bases and J by 4 bases, with 17 bases left in between. This CDR3 spans 16 amino acids. The CDR3 nucleotides are TGTGCCAGCAGTCCTAACCAGGGAGCTGGTAATGAAAAACTGTTTTTT. Translation gives CASSPNQGAGNEKLFF.

This clonotype was seen ten or more times. The junction departs from the called germline gene at one end, perhaps through a read error. J is TRBJ1-5 and V is TRBV7-7; 10 bases agree with TRBD1. Germline CDR1 SSHAT, CDR2 FNYEAQ (reference sequence). This CDR3 contains 19 residues. CDR3 region: CASSRAGTGVCGGNQPQHF. CDR3 nucleotides: TGTGCTAGCAGCCGGGCCGGGACAGGGGTTTGTGGAGGCAATCAGCCCCAGCATTTT.

There are a few counts of this clonotype. The CDR3 region is CASSYSTGGGYGYTF. For the CDR3, the DNA is TGTGCCAGCAGTTACTCGACGGGGGGCGGATATGGCTACACCTTC. The chain combines TRBV6-5 with TRBJ1-2; TRBD1 is a possible D gene (6 bases). The CDR3 consists of 15 residues. Germline V gene lookup returns CDR1 MNHEY and CDR2 SVGAGI. Between the trimmed V and J ends, which lost 0 bases and 5 bases, there was a span of 13 bases.

In this sample, this clonotype turned up many times. The chain joins TRBV5-1 to TRBJ2-3, with D tentatively TRBD2 (5 bases). Germline lookup yields CDR1 SGHRS and CDR2 YFSETQ. Trimming removed 4 bases from V and 4 bases from J, with 10 bases in between. This CDR3 contains 13 residues. The CDR3 coding sequence is TGCGCCAGCAGCCCGGAGAGGGCAGATACGCAGTATTTT. This gives the protein CASSPERADTQYF.

The chain carries TRBV12-3 or TRBV12-4 and TRBJ2-7; 9 positions agree with TRBD1. V was clipped by 6 bases and J by 5 bases; unmatched bases: 14. The CDR3 is 16 residues long. This chain's CDR3 is CASSPSGGTGRNEQYF. In DNA form, the CDR3 reads TGTGCCAGCAGCCCCTCTGGCGGGACAGGGCGGAACGAGCAGTACTTC.

This clonotype has at least ten counts. V is TRBV12-5 and J is TRBJ2-5, with D hard to call. In germline, CDR1 is LGHNT, CDR2 FRNRAP. The length of the CDR3 is 14 residues. With 6 bases removed from V and 1 base from J, the gap between germline ends came to 12 bases. CDR3 in amino acids: CASGSDFLQETQYF. In DNA form, the CDR3 reads TGTGCTAGTGGATCTGATTTCCTCCAAGAGACCCAGTACTTC.

This clonotype was seen at least ten times. V gene TRBV5-1 combines with J gene TRBJ2-3, with 10 bases identical to TRBD2. The CDR3 is 19 residues long. The V gene end was trimmed by 4 bases and the J gene end by 1 base; junction bases not matched to a gene: 15. CDR1 and CDR2 (germline): SGHRS, YFSETQ. In nucleotides, the CDR3 is TGCGCCAGCAGCCCGTTAGGGGGGTTCCTAGCGGGGGGCACAGATACGCAGTATTTT. Protein product: CASSPLGGFLAGGTDTQYF.

This clonotype was found many times. The rearrangement uses TRBV3-1 and TRBJ1-2; no reliable D call. CDR1 is LGHDT and CDR2 is YNNKEL in the germline V gene (reference sequence). This CDR3 contains 13 residues. The V gene lost 2 bases and the J gene lost 3 bases, with 7 bases spanning the gap. The CDR3 protein is CASSQSNYYGYTF. CDR3 sequence (DNA): TGTGCCAGCAGCCAATCTAATTACTATGGCTACACCTTC.